The text below deals with one TCR beta chain. Germline CDR1 and CDR2: SEHNR and FQNEAQ (reference sequence). The CDR3 is 15 amino acids. The junction had 3 bases not matched to a gene; V was cut back by 1 base and J by 2 bases. The sample is drawn from a study of blood T cell repertoires in COVID-19. The wider study: The study drew acute and convalescent COVID-19 samples from the United States, Italy and Spain. The cDNA or gDNA used as material had been derived from T cells, B-cell-depleted T cells, or PBMCs.

Original analysis: By means of reference gene primer amplification, nucleated cell counts were estimated. Generated by immunoSEQ multiplex PCR, the TCRdb table keeps only in-frame clones and is missing some. The D gene and trimming were derived from the DNA, and the V and J assignments and clone size from that table. The sample holds about 180,000 clones, 86% seen once. Source material: peripheral blood. The source is a woman younger than 45 with active or convalescent COVID-19. The chain recombines TRBV7-9 with TRBJ2-3; 7 nucleotides agree with TRBD2. The CDR3: CASSLVAGATDTQYF. In nucleotides, the CDR3 is TGTGCCAGCAGCTTAGTTGCGGGAGCCACAGATACGCAGTATTTT.